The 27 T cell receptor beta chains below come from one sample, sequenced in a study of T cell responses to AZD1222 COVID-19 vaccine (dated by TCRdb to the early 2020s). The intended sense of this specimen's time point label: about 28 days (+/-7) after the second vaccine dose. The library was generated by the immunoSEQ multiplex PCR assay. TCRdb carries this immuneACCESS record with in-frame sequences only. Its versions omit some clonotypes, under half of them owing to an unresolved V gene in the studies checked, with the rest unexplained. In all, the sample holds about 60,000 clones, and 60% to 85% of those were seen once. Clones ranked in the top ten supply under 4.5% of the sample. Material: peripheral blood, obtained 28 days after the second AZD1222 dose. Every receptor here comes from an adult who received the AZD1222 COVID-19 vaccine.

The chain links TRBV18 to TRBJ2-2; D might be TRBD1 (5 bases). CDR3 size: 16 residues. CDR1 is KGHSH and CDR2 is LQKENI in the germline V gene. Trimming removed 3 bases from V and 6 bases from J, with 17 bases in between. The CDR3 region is CASSPSASRAAGELFF. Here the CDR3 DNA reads TGTGCCAGCTCACCGTCCGCGAGCAGGGCGGCCGGGGAGCTGTTTTTT.

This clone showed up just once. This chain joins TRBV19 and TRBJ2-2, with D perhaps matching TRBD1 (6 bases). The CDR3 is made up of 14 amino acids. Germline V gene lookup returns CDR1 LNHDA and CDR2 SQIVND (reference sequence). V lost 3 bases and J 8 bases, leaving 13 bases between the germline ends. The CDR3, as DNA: TGTGCCAGTAGTATCGTCCAGGGGACGGGGGAGCTGTTTTTT. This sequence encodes CASSIVQGTGELFF.

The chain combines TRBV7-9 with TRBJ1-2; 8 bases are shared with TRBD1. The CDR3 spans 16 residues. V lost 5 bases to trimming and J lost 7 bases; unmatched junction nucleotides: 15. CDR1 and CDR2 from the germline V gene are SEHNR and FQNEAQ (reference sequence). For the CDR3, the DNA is TGTGCCAGCAGCCCGGGGCCGGGGGCAGGGGGCCTTGGCTACACCTTC. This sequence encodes CASSPGPGAGGLGYTF.

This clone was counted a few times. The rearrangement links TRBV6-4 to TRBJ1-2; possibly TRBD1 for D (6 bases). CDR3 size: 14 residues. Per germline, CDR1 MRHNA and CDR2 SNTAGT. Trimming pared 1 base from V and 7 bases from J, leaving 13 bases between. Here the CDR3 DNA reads TGTGCCAGCAGTGACTTGGGGGGCGCCGGTGGCTACACCTTC. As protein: CASSDLGGAGGYTF.

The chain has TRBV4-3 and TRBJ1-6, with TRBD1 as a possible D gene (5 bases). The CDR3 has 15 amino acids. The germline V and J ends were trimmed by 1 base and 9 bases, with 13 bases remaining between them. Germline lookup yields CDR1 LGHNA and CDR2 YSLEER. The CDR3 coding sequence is TGCGCCAGCAGCCAAGCTGTCGGGGGGAGTTCACCCCTCCACTTT. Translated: CASSQAVGGSSPLHF.

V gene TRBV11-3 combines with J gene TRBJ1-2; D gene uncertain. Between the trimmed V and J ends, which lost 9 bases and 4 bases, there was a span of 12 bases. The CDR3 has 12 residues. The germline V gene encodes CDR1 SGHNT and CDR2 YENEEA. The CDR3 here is CASGKTVYGYTF. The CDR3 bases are TGTGCCAGTGGGAAGACCGTCTATGGCTACACCTTC.

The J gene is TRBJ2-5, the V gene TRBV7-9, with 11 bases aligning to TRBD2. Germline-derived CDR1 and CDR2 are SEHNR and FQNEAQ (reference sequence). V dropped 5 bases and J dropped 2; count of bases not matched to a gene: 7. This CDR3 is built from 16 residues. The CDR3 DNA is TGTGCCAGCAGCCACCCTATAGCGGGAGGGCAAGAGACCCAGTACTTC. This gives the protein CASSHPIAGGQETQYF.

The CDR3 sequence: CASSLWTGLGYGYTF. The CDR3 DNA reads TGTGCCAGCAGCCTTTGGACAGGGCTCGGCTATGGCTACACCTTC. This rearrangement joins TRBV5-4 to TRBJ1-2, with 8 positions matching TRBD1. Germline CDR1 SGHNT, CDR2 YYREEE (reference sequence). There are 15 residues in the CDR3. Unmatched junction bases numbered 9, after V lost 4 bases and J lost 4 bases.

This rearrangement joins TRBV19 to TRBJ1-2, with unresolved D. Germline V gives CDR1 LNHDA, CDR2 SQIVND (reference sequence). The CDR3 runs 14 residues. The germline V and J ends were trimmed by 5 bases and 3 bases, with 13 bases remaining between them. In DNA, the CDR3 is TGTGCCAGTAGTGCCCCGGGAAGAGACTATGGCTACACCTTC. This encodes CASSAPGRDYGYTF.

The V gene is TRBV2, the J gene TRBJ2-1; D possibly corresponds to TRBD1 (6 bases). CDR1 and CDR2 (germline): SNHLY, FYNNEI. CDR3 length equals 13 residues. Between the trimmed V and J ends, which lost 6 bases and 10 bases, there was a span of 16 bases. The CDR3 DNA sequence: TGTGCCAGCAGCGGGCCTACAGGGCGCGAGCAGTTCTTC. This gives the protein CASSGPTGREQFF.

The chain's CDR3 is CASSYSRAGGINEQFF. In nucleotides, the CDR3 is TGTGCCAGCAGTTACTCGAGAGCGGGGGGGATTAATGAGCAGTTCTTC. The J gene is TRBJ2-1, the V gene TRBV6-2 or TRBV6-3, with 10 positions matching TRBD2. Trimming at V came to 0 bases and at J to 7 bases, leaving 6 bases not matched to a gene. From germline, CDR1 is MNHEY and CDR2 SVGEGT. The length of the CDR3 is 16 residues.

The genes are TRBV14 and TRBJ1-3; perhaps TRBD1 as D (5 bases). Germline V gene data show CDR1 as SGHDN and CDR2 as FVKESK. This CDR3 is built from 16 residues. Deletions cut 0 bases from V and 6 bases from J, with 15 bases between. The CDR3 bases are TGTGCCAGCAGCCAAGATCTTGGCGGGACGCCAAACACCATATATTTT. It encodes CASSQDLGGTPNTIYF.

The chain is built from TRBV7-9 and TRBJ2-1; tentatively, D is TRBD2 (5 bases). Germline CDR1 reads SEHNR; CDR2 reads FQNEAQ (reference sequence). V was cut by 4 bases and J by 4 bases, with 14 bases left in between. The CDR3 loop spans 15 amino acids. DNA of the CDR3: TGTGCCAGCAGCTACTTGGGGAGAAGTTACAATGAGCAGTTCTTC. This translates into CASSYLGRSYNEQFF.

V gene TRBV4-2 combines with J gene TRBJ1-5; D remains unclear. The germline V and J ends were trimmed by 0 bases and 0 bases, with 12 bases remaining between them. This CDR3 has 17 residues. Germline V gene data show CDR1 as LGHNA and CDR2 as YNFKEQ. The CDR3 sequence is CASSQDLVGYSNQPQHF. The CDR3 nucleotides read TGTGCCAGCAGCCAAGATCTTGTGGGGTATAGCAATCAGCCCCAGCATTTT.

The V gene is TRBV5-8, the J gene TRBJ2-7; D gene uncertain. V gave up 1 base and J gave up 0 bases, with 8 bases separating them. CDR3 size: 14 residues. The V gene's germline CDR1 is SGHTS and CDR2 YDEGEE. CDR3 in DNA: TGTGCCAGCAGCTTGCAGGTGGGCTCCTACGAGCAGTACTTC. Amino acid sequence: CASSLQVGSYEQYF.

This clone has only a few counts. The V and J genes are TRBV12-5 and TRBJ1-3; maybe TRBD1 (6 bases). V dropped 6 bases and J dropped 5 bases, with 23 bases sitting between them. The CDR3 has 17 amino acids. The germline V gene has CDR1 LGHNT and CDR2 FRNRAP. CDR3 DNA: TGTGCTAGTGGCTCAACTCGAAAGGGGGTAAGGAGAAACACCATATATTTT. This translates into CASGSTRKGVRRNTIYF. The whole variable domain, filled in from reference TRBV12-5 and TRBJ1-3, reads DARVTQTPRHKVTEMGQEVTMRCQPILGHNTVFWYRQTMMQGLELLAYFRNRAPLDDSGMPKDRFSAEMPDATLATLKIQPSEPRDSAVYFCASGSTRKGVRRNTIYFGEGSWLTVV.

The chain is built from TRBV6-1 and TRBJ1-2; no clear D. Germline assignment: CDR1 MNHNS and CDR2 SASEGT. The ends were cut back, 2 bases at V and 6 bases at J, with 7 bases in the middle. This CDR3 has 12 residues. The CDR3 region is CASSETVDGYTF. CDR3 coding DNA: TGTGCCAGCAGTGAAACGGTCGATGGCTACACCTTC.

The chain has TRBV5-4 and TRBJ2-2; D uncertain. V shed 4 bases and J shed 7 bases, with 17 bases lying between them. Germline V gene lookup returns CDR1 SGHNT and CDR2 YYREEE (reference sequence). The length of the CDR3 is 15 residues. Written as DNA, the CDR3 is TGTGCCAGCAGCCCCCCCGGGCTATCTTACGGGGAGCTGTTTTTT. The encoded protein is CASSPPGLSYGELFF.

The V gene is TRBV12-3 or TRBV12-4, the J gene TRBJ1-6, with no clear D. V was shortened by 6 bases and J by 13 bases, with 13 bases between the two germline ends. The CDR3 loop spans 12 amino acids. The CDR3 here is CASRGPLSPLHF. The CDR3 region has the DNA TGTGCCAGCAGGGGCCCGCTAAGCCCCCTCCACTTT.

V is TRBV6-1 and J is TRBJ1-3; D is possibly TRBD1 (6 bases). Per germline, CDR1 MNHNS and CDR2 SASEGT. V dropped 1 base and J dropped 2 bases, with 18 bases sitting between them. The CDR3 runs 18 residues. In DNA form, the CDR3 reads TGTGCCAGCAGTGAAGTATTGGTGGGACAAGGCACTGGAAACACCATATATTTT. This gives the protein CASSEVLVGQGTGNTIYF.

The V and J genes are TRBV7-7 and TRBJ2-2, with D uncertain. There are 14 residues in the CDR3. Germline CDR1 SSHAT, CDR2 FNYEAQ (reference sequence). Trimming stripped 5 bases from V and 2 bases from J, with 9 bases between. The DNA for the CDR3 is TGTGCCAGCAGCCCGACCCCAAACACCGGGGAGCTGTTTTTT. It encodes CASSPTPNTGELFF.

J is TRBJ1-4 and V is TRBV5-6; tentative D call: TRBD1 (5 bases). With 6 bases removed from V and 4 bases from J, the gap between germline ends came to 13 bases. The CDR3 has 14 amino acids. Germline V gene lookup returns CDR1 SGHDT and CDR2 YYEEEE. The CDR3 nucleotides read TGTGCCAGCACCTCGACAGACTTTAATGAAAAACTGTTTTTT. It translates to CASTSTDFNEKLFF.

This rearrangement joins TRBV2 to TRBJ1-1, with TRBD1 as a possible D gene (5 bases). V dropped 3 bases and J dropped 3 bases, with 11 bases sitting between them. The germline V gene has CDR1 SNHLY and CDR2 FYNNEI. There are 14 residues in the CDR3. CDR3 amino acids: CASSDAGDYTEAFF. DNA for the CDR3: TGTGCCAGCAGTGACGCGGGGGATTACACTGAAGCTTTCTTT.

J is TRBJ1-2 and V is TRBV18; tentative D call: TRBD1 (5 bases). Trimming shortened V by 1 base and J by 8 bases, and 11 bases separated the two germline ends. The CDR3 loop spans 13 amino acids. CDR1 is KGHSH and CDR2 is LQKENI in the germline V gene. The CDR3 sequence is CASSPQGSGGYTF. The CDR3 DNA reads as TGTGCCAGCTCACCACAGGGGTCCGGGGGCTACACCTTC.

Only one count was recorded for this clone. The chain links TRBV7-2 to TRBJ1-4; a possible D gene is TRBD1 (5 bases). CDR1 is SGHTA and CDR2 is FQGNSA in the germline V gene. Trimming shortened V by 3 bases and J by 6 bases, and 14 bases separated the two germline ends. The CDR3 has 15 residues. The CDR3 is CASSFKGQGDEKLFF. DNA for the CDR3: TGTGCCAGCAGCTTCAAGGGGCAGGGTGATGAAAAACTGTTTTTT.

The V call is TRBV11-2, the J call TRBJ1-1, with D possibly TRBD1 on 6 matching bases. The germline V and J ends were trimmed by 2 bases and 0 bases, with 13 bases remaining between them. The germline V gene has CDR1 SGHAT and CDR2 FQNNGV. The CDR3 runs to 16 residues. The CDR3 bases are TGTGCCAGCAGCTTAAGGGGGGCGAACCTGAACACTGAAGCTTTCTTT. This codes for CASSLRGANLNTEAFF. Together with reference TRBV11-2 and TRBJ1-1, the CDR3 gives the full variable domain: EAGVAQSPRYKIIEKRQSVAFWCNPISGHATLYWYQQILGQGPKLLIQFQNNGVVDDSQLPKDRFSAERLKGVDSTLKIQPAKLEDSAVYLCASSLRGANLNTEAFFGQGTRLTVV.

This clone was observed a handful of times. The CDR3 DNA reads TGTGCCAGCCTCTCGACGTCGGGAGAGACCCAGTACTTC. This gives the protein CASLSTSGETQYF. The chain recombines TRBV6-6 with TRBJ2-5, with no clear D. V was shortened by 8 bases and J by 4 bases, with 14 bases between the two germline ends. This CDR3 contains 13 residues. Germline assignment: CDR1 MNHNY and CDR2 SVGAGI (reference sequence).